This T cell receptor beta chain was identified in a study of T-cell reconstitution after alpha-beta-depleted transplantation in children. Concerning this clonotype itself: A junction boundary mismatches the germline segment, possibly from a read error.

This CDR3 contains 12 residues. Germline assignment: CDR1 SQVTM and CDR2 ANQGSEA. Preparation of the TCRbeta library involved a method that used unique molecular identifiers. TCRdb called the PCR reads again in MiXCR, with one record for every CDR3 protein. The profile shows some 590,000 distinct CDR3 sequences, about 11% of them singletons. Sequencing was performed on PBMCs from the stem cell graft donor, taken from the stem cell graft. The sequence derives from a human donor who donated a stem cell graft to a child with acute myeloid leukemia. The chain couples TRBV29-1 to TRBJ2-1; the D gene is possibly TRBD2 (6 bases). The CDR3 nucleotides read TGCAGCGTTAGCGGGCGTTACAATGAGCAGCTCTTC. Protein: CSVSGRYNEQLF.